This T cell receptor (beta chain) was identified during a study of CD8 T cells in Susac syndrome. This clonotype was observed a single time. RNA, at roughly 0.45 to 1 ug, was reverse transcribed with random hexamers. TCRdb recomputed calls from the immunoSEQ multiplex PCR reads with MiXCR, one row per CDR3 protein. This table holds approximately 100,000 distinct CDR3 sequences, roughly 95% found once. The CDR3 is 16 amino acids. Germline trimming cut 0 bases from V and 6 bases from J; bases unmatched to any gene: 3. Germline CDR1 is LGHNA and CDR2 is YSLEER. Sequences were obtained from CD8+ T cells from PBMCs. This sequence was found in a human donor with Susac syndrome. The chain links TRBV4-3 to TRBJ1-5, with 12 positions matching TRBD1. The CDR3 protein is CASSQDWGQGAQPQHF. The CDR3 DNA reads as TGCGCCAGCAGCCAAGATTGGGGACAGGGGGCTCAGCCCCAGCATTTT.